The text below deals with one T cell receptor beta chain. Per the authors' pipeline: Estimates of nucleated cell counts were drawn from the amplification of reference gene primers. The method was immunoSEQ multiplex PCR; TCRdb's version includes in-frame clones alone and lacks a portion of them. For V, J and clone size, that table is used; D and trimming come from the DNA. Of around 130,000 clones in the sample, around 83% were seen once. This sample was included in a study of blood T cell repertoires in COVID-19. Overall study context: There were acute and convalescent COVID-19 samples, and they came from the United States, Italy and Spain. From T cells, B-cell-depleted T cells, or PBMCs came the material, which was cDNA or gDNA.

There are 15 residues in the CDR3. V lost 4 bases to trimming and J lost 3 bases; unmatched junction nucleotides: 5. Germline CDR1 is SGHAT and CDR2 is FQNNGV. The sequence was obtained from a man aged 40-49 years with active or convalescent COVID-19. This sequence joins TRBV11-2 and TRBJ2-1; 8 nucleotides line up with TRBD2. Source material: peripheral blood. The CDR3 DNA follows: TGTGCCAGCAGCTCGACGGGGGGGTTCTACAATGAGCAGTTCTTC. It is translated as CASSSTGGFYNEQFF.